One and the same sample provided the 11 T cell receptor beta chains below, sequenced in a study of molecular identifiers for immune sequencing clone quantification. TCRdb reprocessed the PCR reads with MiXCR, giving one entry per CDR3 protein. The profile covers approximately 680,000 distinct CDR3 sequences, with around 25% appearing a single time and 0.78% taken by the ten largest. The sample comprised naive CD8+ T cells from blood, with Jurkat cell RNA spiked in. As for subset: FACS-sorted CD8+CD4-CCR7+CD45RA+ naive T cells. All receptors derive from a human donor in good health. Some libraries in this study had Jurkat cell RNA spiked in.

Turning to this clonotype: One base away lies a much larger clone, so this may be a sequencing read error. J is TRBJ1-2 and V is TRBV20-1; D call uncertain. The CDR3 runs 15 residues. The V gene's germline CDR1 is DFQATT and CDR2 SNEGSKA (reference sequence). V lost 1 base and J lost 4, with 16 bases in between. Here the CDR3 reads CSARVPGSIIYGYTF. In DNA form, the CDR3 reads TGCAGTGCTAGAGTTCCAGGATCTATCATCTATGGCTACACCTTC.

This clonotype was seen a few times. A read error may produce the germline difference seen at one junction end. The V gene is TRBV7-9, the J gene TRBJ1-4, with D uncertain. CDR1 and CDR2 (germline): SEHNR, FQNEAQ (reference sequence). CDR3 size: 14 residues. CDR3 DNA: TGTGCCAGCAGCCCCGGAGTAGGGCATGAAAAACTGGTTTTT. Translated: CASSPGVGHEKLVF.

This clonotype was recorded a few times. V gene TRBV19 combines with J gene TRBJ1-5; 8 bases are shared with TRBD1. Germline V gives CDR1 LNHDA, CDR2 SQIVND (reference sequence). V trimming: 7 bases; J trimming: 0 bases; junction bases outside the gene matches: 5. The CDR3 sequence is 15 residues long. CDR3 residues: CASKGTGFSNQPQHF. CDR3 bases: TGTGCCAGTAAAGGGACAGGATTTAGCAATCAGCCCCAGCATTTT.

This clonotype was seen at least ten times. This sequence joins TRBV20-1 and TRBJ2-3; 14 positions agree with TRBD2. The CDR3 has 18 amino acids. J gave up 2 bases and V 3 bases, and 10 bases lay outside the gene matches. Germline lookup yields CDR1 DFQATT and CDR2 SNEGSKA (reference sequence). This chain's CDR3 is CSASAAGLAGEFTDTQYF. DNA for the CDR3: TGCAGTGCTAGTGCAGCGGGACTAGCGGGAGAGTTCACAGATACGCAGTATTTT.

This chain connects TRBV10-3 to TRBJ2-3; 9 nucleotides align to TRBD2. Trimming cost V 0 bases and J 4 bases; bases outside gene matches: 8. The CDR3 has 17 amino acids. Germline V gives CDR1 ENHRY, CDR2 SYGVKD. Here the CDR3 reads CAISESTVAGASDTQYF. As DNA, the CDR3 is TGTGCCATCAGTGAGTCGACGGTAGCGGGAGCATCAGATACGCAGTATTTT.

The chain joins TRBV5-6 to TRBJ2-3; D assignment may be TRBD1 or TRBD2 (6 bases each). This CDR3 spans 18 amino acids. V was pared by 0 bases and J by 5 bases, with 22 bases between. The V gene's germline CDR1 is SGHDT and CDR2 YYEEEE. CDR3 loop: CASSLGLGGIVRQDTQYF. DNA of the CDR3: TGTGCCAGCAGCTTGGGTTTGGGGGGCATTGTGAGGCAAGATACGCAGTATTTT.

This clonotype showed up many times. This chain joins TRBV7-9 and TRBJ1-1, with D unclear. The CDR3 is made up of 15 amino acids. Per the germline V gene, CDR1 is SEHNR and CDR2 is FQNEAQ (reference sequence). Trimming took off 3 bases at V and 0 bases at J, with 11 bases between the two ends. In DNA form, the CDR3 reads TGTGCCAGCAGCTTCTACCAAGGGATGAACACTGAAGCTTTCTTT. This translates into CASSFYQGMNTEAFF.

This clonotype came up a few times. This chain joins TRBV7-9 and TRBJ2-3; TRBD2 aligns across 8 bases. V shed 4 bases and J 2 bases; nucleotides not matched to a gene: 11. Per the germline V gene, CDR1 is SEHNR and CDR2 is FQNEAQ (reference sequence). The CDR3 loop spans 17 amino acids. CDR3 nucleotides: TGTGCCAGCAGCTATCCAGGGCGGGGGGCTCTCACAGATACGCAGTATTTT. This sequence encodes CASSYPGRGALTDTQYF.

This clonotype was detected many times. The chain couples TRBV5-1 to TRBJ2-5; D might be TRBD1 (6 bases). Per germline, CDR1 SGHRS and CDR2 YFSETQ. The CDR3 runs 17 residues. Trimming cost V 2 bases and J 3 bases, with 20 bases left between them. The CDR3 spells CASSFNRLTGYEETQYF. The CDR3 DNA reads as TGCGCCAGCAGCTTTAACCGACTCACAGGGTATGAAGAGACCCAGTACTTC.

There are a few counts of this clonotype. The genes are TRBV6-5 and TRBJ2-3; TRBD2 aligns across 8 bases. The V gene end was trimmed by 0 bases and the J gene end by 6 bases; junction bases not matched to a gene: 11. Per germline, CDR1 MNHEY and CDR2 SVGAGI. This CDR3 contains 17 residues. CDR3 sequence (DNA): TGTGCCAGCAGTTACTCGATCAATAGCGGGACGTTGGATACGCAGTATTTT. It specifies CASSYSINSGTLDTQYF.

The sample holds a few counts of this clonotype. The V gene is TRBV4-1, the J gene TRBJ1-6, with D unresolved. Germline loops: CDR1 MGHRA, CDR2 YSYEKL. Trimming removed 0 bases at V and 7 bases at J, with 10 bases between. The CDR3 extends over 15 amino acids. CDR3 residues: CASSQEVGGNSPLHF. The CDR3 region has the DNA TGCGCCAGCAGCCAAGAGGTGGGAGGCAATTCACCCCTCCACTTT.